The clone carrying this T cell receptor (beta chain) occurred many times. TCRdb used MiXCR to reprocess the multiplex PCR reads, holding one entry per CDR3 protein. The repertoire holds over 200,000 distinct CDR3 sequences, with approximately 29% as singletons. This specimen comes from a study of breast tumors, draining lymph nodes, adjacent tissues. The lymph nodes were axillary draining lymph nodes from breast cancer patients. The CDR3 is 18 residues long. V was clipped by 0 bases and J by 6 bases; unmatched bases: 11. Germline CDR1 and CDR2: SGDLS and YYNGEE. Sequenced: axillary lymph node tissue. The chain uses TRBV9 and TRBJ2-2, with TRBD2 identical over 10 bases. This sequence originates from a female donor with breast cancer. Some clones in this sample may be carry-over from other donors' samples. The chain's CDR3 is CASSVDSSGRWGAGELFF. For the CDR3, the DNA is TGTGCCAGCAGCGTAGATTCTAGCGGGAGATGGGGAGCCGGGGAGCTGTTTTTT.